This TCR beta chain is drawn from a study of identical twins. Study conclusions and caveats: Modelling approaches yielded underestimates of out-of-frame TCR alpha sharing between monozygotic twins.

Concerning this clonotype itself: Its antigen is as yet unknown.

The CDR3 length is 14 residues. V shed 5 bases, J shed 4 bases, and the junction held 4 bases outside the gene matches. TCRdb reprocessed the 5' RACE reads with MiXCR, giving one entry per CDR3 protein. The table records around 450,000 distinct CDR3 sequences, 14% of them present only once. Another study also made use of these data, one on yellow fever vaccine responses in identical twins.

Sequenced input: CD4+ T cells sorted from blood. This clonotype originated in a woman aged 18-29 years in good health. V gene TRBV12-3 or TRBV12-4 combines with J gene TRBJ2-1; 8 nucleotides agree with TRBD2. The CDR3 reads CASSALAAYNEQFF. In DNA form, the CDR3 reads TGTGCCAGCAGTGCACTAGCGGCATACAATGAGCAGTTCTTC.